These 6 T cell receptor beta chains were sequenced from one sample in a study of human T cells and chemical hapten exposure. Time point described: pre-sensitization, week 0. Regarding treatment: therapeutic diphenylcyclopropenone sensitization with weekly scalp DPC. Via MiXCR, TCRdb re-called the RACE reads, giving one row per CDR3 protein. The sample holds 62,000 or so distinct CDR3 sequences, 9.5% to 13% seen once. The sequenced sample was whole blood, obtained in connection with sensitization to the hapten diphenylcyclopropenone (DPC). The receptors here all came from a woman in her 50s with alopecia areata. Some clones in this sample may be carry-over from other donors' samples.

This chain joins TRBV3-1 and TRBJ2-7; TRBD2 aligns across 7 bases. The CDR3 is 15 residues long. The J segment lost 2 bases and the V segment lost 2 bases, leaving 6 bases of the junction unmatched. The germline V gene has CDR1 LGHDT and CDR2 YNNKEL (reference sequence). This CDR3 is CASSQPGLKTYEQYF. CDR3 DNA: TGTGCCAGCAGCCAACCGGGACTAAAAACCTACGAGCAGTACTTC.

This clonotype was counted a few times. The gene calls are TRBV7-8 and TRBJ2-1; 11 bases line up with TRBD1. The CDR3 loop spans 17 amino acids. V trimming: 2 bases; J trimming: 5 bases; junction bases outside the gene matches: 8. Germline V gene sequence: CDR1 SGHVS, CDR2 FQNEAQ. DNA for the CDR3: TGTGCCAGCAGCTTATGGCGTGGGGGACAGGGGGACAATGAGCAGTTCTTC. This translates into CASSLWRGGQGDNEQFF.

The V gene is TRBV9, the J gene TRBJ2-5, with D perhaps matching TRBD1 (5 bases). Germline-derived CDR1 and CDR2 are SGDLS and YYNGEE. The V end was cut by 7 bases, the J end by 0 bases, with 16 bases between. The CDR3 runs 15 residues. In nucleotides, the CDR3 is TGTGCCAGCGGGCAGGGTGTCGGGTACCAAGAGACCCAGTACTTC. As protein: CASGQGVGYQETQYF.

The sample holds many counts of this clonotype. The chain employs TRBV29-1 and TRBJ2-1; tentative D call: TRBD2 (5 bases). CDR1 is SQVTM, CDR2 ANQGSEA, per germline. V was pared by 7 bases and J by 4 bases, with 8 bases between. The CDR3 spans 11 residues. Here the CDR3 DNA reads TGCAGCGGAACGGGATACAATGAGCAGTTCTTC. Its protein is CSGTGYNEQFF.

This clonotype was counted between two and nine times. Relative to the germline gene, one junction end is altered; a read error may explain this. The chain joins TRBV29-1 to TRBJ2-5; the D gene is possibly TRBD1 (6 bases). In germline, CDR1 is SQVTM, CDR2 ANQGSEA. This CDR3 is built from 12 residues. Written as DNA, the CDR3 is TGCAGCGTACTTACAGGGCTTGAGATCCAGTACTTC. Translation: CSVLTGLEIQYF. Using reference TRBV29-1 and TRBJ2-5 for the parts outside the CDR3, the full variable domain is SAVISQKPSRDICQRGTSLTIQCQVDSQVTMMFWYRQQPGQSLTLIATANQGSEATYESGFVIDKFPISRPNLTFSTLTVSNMSPEDSSIYLCSVLTGLEIQYFGPGTRLLVL.

At least ten counts were recorded for this clonotype. The junction and the germline gene differ at one end; a read error may be behind it. The V gene is TRBV5-1, the J gene TRBJ1-1, with a tentative D call TRBD1 (6 bases). Germline V gives CDR1 SGHRS, CDR2 YFSETQ. The CDR3 contains 14 residues. The CDR3 is CASSPRQANTEAFF. The CDR3 DNA reads as TGTGCCAGCAGCCCCCGACAGGCTAACACTGAAGCTTTCTTT.